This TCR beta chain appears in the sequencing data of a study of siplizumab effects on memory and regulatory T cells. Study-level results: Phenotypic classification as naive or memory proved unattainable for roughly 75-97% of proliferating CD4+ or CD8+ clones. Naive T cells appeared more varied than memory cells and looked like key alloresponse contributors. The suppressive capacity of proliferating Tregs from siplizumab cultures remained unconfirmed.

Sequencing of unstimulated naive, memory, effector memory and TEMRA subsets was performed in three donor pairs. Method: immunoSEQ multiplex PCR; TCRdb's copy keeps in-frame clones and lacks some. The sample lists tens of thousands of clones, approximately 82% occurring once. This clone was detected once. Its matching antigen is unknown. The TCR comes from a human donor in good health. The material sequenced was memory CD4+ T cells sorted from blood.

CDR3 bases: TGTGCCACCAGCAGACCCCGTGGACTAGCGGGGGGGCTGGATGAGCAGTTCTTC. Protein: CATSRPRGLAGGLDEQFF. The chain couples TRBV15 to TRBJ2-1; TRBD2 matches at 15 bases. Germline CDR1 and CDR2: LNHNV and YYDKDF (reference sequence). CDR3 length equals 18 residues. With V trimmed by 2 bases and J by 8 bases, 10 bases remained unmatched.